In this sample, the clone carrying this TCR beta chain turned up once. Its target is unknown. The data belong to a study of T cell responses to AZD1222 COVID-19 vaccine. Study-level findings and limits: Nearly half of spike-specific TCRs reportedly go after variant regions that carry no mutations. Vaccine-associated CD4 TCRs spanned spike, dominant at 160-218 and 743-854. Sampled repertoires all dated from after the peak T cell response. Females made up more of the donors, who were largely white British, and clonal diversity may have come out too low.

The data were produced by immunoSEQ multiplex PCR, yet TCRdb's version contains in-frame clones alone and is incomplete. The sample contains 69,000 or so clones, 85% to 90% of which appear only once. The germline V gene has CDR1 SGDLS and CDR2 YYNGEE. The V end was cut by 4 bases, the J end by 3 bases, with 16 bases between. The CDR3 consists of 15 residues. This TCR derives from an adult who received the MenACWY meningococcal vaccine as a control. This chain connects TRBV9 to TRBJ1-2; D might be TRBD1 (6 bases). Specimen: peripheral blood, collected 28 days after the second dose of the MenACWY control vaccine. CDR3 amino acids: CASSPPPGVHYGYTF. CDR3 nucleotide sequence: TGTGCCAGCAGCCCCCCTCCAGGGGTCCACTATGGCTACACCTTC.